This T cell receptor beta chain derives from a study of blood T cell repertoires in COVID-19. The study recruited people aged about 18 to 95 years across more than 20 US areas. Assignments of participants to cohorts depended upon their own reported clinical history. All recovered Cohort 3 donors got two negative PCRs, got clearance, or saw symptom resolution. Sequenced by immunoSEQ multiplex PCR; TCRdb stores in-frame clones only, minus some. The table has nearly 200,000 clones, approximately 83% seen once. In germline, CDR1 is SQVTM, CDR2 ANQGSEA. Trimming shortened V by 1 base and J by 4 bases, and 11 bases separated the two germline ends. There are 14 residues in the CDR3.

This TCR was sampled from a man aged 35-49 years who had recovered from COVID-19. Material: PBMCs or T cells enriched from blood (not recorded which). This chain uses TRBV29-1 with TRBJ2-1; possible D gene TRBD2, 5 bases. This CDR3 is CSVEVGRDYNEQFF. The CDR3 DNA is TGCAGCGTTGAAGTTGGCCGGGATTACAATGAGCAGTTCTTC.